This T cell receptor (beta chain) was sequenced for a study of T cell changes during pregnancy in multiple sclerosis. TCRdb's copy holds only in-frame clones and misses some; the assay was immunoSEQ multiplex PCR. The table records under 50,000 clones, about 88% of them present only once. The CDR3 is 15 amino acids. V was pared by 0 bases and J by 10 bases, with 14 bases between. The V gene's germline CDR1 is SGDLS and CDR2 YYNGEE. The TCR comes from a female donor with multiple sclerosis, enrolled in a pregnancy study. This sequence joins TRBV9 and TRBJ1-6; D not certain. Sequencing was performed on CD8+ T cells from peripheral blood mononuclear cells, taken in the first trimester of pregnancy. For the CDR3, the DNA is TGTGCCAGCAGCGTAGGAGGTAGAGTCGGGTCACCCCTCCACTTT. Amino acids: CASSVGGRVGSPLHF.